Following are 4 T cell receptor beta chains from one sample sequenced in a study of chemoradiotherapy in HPV16-positive cancers. The method was immunoSEQ multiplex PCR; TCRdb's version includes in-frame clones alone and lacks a portion of them. The sample has over 10,000 clones, 63% seen once; the top ten hold less than 20%. This sample was gathered from a patient who underwent chemoradiotherapy. The receptors were gathered from a human donor with HPV-associated anogenital cancer.

This chain connects TRBV27 to TRBJ1-1, with TRBD1 matching 9 bases. The germline gives CDR1 MNHEY, CDR2 SMNVEV (reference sequence). This CDR3 has 16 amino acids. Trimming cost V 8 bases and J 0 bases; bases outside gene matches: 10. CDR3 loop: CASLKWTGAMNTEAFF. The DNA for the CDR3 is TGTGCCAGCCTAAAATGGACAGGGGCCATGAACACTGAAGCTTTCTTT.

The chain uses TRBV9 and TRBJ1-3; 7 bases line up with TRBD1. With 3 bases clipped from V and 3 bases from J, the junction kept 3 bases outside the gene matches. Germline CDR1 SGDLS, CDR2 YYNGEE. The CDR3 contains 14 residues. CDR3 nucleotides: TGTGCCAGCAGCGCTGGGACAGATGGAAACACCATATATTTT. Translating gives CASSAGTDGNTIYF.

The gene calls are TRBV7-9 and TRBJ1-2; D ambiguous. The germline V gene has CDR1 SEHNR and CDR2 FQNEAQ (reference sequence). CDR3 length equals 14 residues. Between the trimmed V and J ends, which lost 3 bases and 4 bases, there was a span of 12 bases. The CDR3 spells CASSFRGLGYGYTF. As DNA, the CDR3 is TGTGCCAGCAGCTTCCGGGGTCTGGGCTATGGCTACACCTTC.

This chain uses TRBV4-2 with TRBJ1-4; D is perhaps TRBD1 (5 bases). Germline-derived CDR1 and CDR2 are LGHNA and YNFKEQ. V lost 0 bases and J lost 3, with 11 bases in between. The CDR3 contains 16 residues. The CDR3 nucleotides read TGTGCCAGCAGCCAAGATGGGGCAGAACCTAATGAAAAACTGTTTTTT. Translated, it gives CASSQDGAEPNEKLFF.